A single sample gave rise to the 5 T cell receptor beta chains below, sequenced in a study of cytomegalovirus exposure and HLA in healthy donors. PCR employed 60 Vbeta and 13 Jbeta primers. Method: immunoSEQ multiplex PCR; TCRdb's copy keeps in-frame clones and lacks some. The repertoire has roughly 77,000 clones, 78% of them found once; the top ten carry 3.5% to 5.5%. Sequenced: PBMCs. Receptor source: a man aged 35 to 55 in good health and CMV-seronegative.

The rearrangement links TRBV7-9 to TRBJ1-4; 10 bases line up with TRBD1. CDR1 is SEHNR and CDR2 is FQNEAQ in the germline V gene (reference sequence). The CDR3 totals 16 residues. The V segment lost 3 bases and the J segment 7 bases; nucleotides outside the gene matches: 8. The CDR3: CASSFTSDRGSEKLFF. CDR3 sequence (DNA): TGTGCCAGCAGCTTTACTTCGGACAGGGGGTCTGAAAAACTGTTTTTT. The full variable domain, with the rest looked up from reference TRBV7-9 and TRBJ1-4, is DTGVSQNPRHKITKRGQNVTFRCDPISEHNRLYWYRQTLGQGPEFLTYFQNEAQLEKSRLLSDRFSAERPKGSFSTLEIQRTEQGDSAMYLCASSFTSDRGSEKLFFGSGTQLSVL.

The chain is built from TRBV28 and TRBJ2-7; TRBD2 might be the D (5 bases). With 3 bases removed from V and 5 bases from J, the gap between germline ends came to 11 bases. Germline CDR1 reads MDHEN; CDR2 reads SYDVKM. This CDR3 comprises 13 residues. The CDR3 bases are TGTGCCAGCAGTTTCGGTCCGGGGAACGAGCAGTACTTC. This encodes CASSFGPGNEQYF. Full variable domain (outside the CDR3, taken from reference TRBV28 and TRBJ2-7): DVKVTQSSRYLVKRTGEKVFLECVQDMDHENMFWYRQDPGLGLRLIYFSYDVKMKEKGDIPEGYSVSREKKERFSLILESASTNQTSMYLCASSFGPGNEQYFGPGTRLTVT.

The V gene is TRBV7-2, the J gene TRBJ1-5; D is unclear. This CDR3 has 13 amino acids. The ends were cut back, 5 bases at V and 3 bases at J, with 8 bases in the middle. CDR1 and CDR2 from the germline V gene are SGHTA and FQGNSA. CDR3 loop: CASSLIDNQPQHF. DNA of the CDR3: TGTGCCAGCAGCCTAATCGACAATCAGCCCCAGCATTTT.

This clone was observed a single time. The chain uses TRBV6-5 and TRBJ2-1; possibly TRBD2 for D (5 bases). V was shortened by 6 bases and J by 2 bases, with 11 bases between the two germline ends. Germline CDR1 and CDR2: MNHEY and SVGAGI. The CDR3 runs to 14 residues. CDR3 sequence reads: CASRLAHPYNEQFF. CDR3 in DNA: TGTGCCAGCAGGCTAGCACACCCCTACAATGAGCAGTTCTTC.

This chain links TRBV29-1 with TRBJ2-5; 10 bases map to TRBD1. TRBJ2-7 explains the end of the DNA better; the J call may be wrong. CDR1 SQVTM and CDR2 ANQGSEA come from the germline V gene. The CDR3 length is 12 residues. CDR3 amino acids: CSVRDRGYEQYF. CDR3 in DNA: TGCAGCGTGCGGGACAGGGGCTACGAGCAGTACTTC.